This T cell receptor (beta chain) came from a study of T-cell reconstitution after alpha-beta-depleted transplantation in children. Unique molecular identifiers tagged the TCRbeta library. TCRdb re-analysed the PCR reads in MiXCR, keeping a single row per CDR3 protein. The sample lists 98,000 or so distinct CDR3 sequences; about a quarter were seen once. Germline CDR1 and CDR2: KGHSH and LQKENI. The V end was cut by 6 bases, the J end by 1 base, with 16 bases between. This CDR3 contains 15 residues. V and J are TRBV18 and TRBJ2-7; no definite D call. The clonotype was recovered from a boy younger than 10 with acute lymphoblastic leukemia, due to receive a stem cell transplant. Sequenced here: PBMCs, sampled before TCRalphabeta/CD19-depleted stem cell transplant. This CDR3 reads CASSGPIEFSYEQYF. For the CDR3, the DNA is TGTGCCAGCTCGGGTCCGATCGAGTTTTCCTACGAGCAGTACTTC.